These 30 T cell receptor beta chains were all obtained from the same sample, sequenced in a study of T-cell reconstitution after alpha-beta-depleted transplantation in children. Unique molecular identifiers were incorporated when the TCRbeta library was constructed. TCRdb reprocessed the PCR reads with MiXCR, giving one entry per CDR3 protein. The sample has about 130,000 distinct CDR3 sequences; about a tenth are singletons. The source was PBMCs, mostly from graft donor cells, collected 180 days after TCRalphabeta/CD19-depleted stem cell transplant. Receptors were obtained from a girl less than two years old who had a stem cell transplant for combined immunodeficiency, so the T cells may come from the graft donor.

This chain connects TRBV6-5 to TRBJ2-7; 8 bases are a match to TRBD1. Germline V CDR1 and CDR2: MNHEY, SVGAGI. J lost 4 bases, V lost 6 bases, and 2 bases had no gene match. The CDR3 has 12 residues. The CDR3 DNA sequence: TGTGCCAGCAGCTACAGGGGGTACGAGCAGTACTTC. This sequence encodes CASSYRGYEQYF.

This chain joins TRBV6-1 and TRBJ2-7; 15 nucleotides align to TRBD2. The V gene end was trimmed by 2 bases and the J gene end by 5 bases; junction bases not matched to a gene: 13. The CDR3 has 19 residues. Per the germline V gene, CDR1 is MNHNS and CDR2 is SASEGT. The DNA for the CDR3 is TGTGCCAGCAGTGAATGGGGGAATACCGGACTAGCGGGAGGGAACGAGCAGTACTTC. It encodes CASSEWGNTGLAGGNEQYF.

The chain employs TRBV5-1 and TRBJ2-7; no clear D. The CDR3 runs to 15 residues. CDR1 and CDR2 (germline): SGHRS, YFSETQ. Between the trimmed V and J ends, which lost 1 base and 6 bases, there was a span of 17 bases. The CDR3 loop is CASSLSQKLLSEQYF. The CDR3 nucleotides read TGCGCCAGCAGCTTGAGTCAGAAACTATTAAGCGAGCAGTACTTC. The full variable domain, its missing parts supplied by reference TRBV5-1 and TRBJ2-7, is KAGVTQTPRYLIKTRGQQVTLSCSPISGHRSVSWYQQTPGQGLQFLFEYFSETQRNKGNFPGRFSGRQFSNSRSEMNVSTLELGDSALYLCASSLSQKLLSEQYFGPGTRLTVT.

V usage is TRBV27 and J usage is TRBJ2-7; maybe TRBD2 (5 bases). V lost 3 bases and J 0 bases, leaving 9 bases between the germline ends. Germline V gene data show CDR1 as MNHEY and CDR2 as SMNVEV (reference sequence). This CDR3 comprises 14 residues. The CDR3 sequence: CASSLVRVSYEQYF. The CDR3 nucleotides read TGTGCCAGCAGTTTGGTGCGGGTCTCCTACGAGCAGTACTTC.

The chain has TRBV6-5 and TRBJ2-7; TRBD1 might be the D (6 bases). The germline gives CDR1 MNHEY, CDR2 SVGAGI. The CDR3 has 14 amino acids. Trimming pared 8 bases from V and 3 bases from J, leaving 17 bases between. In DNA, the CDR3 is TGTGCCAGCCACCCAACGGGACAATACTACGAGCAGTACTTC. Its translation: CASHPTGQYYEQYF.

The genes are TRBV7-8 and TRBJ2-3; D unresolved. V was shortened by 2 bases and J by 0 bases, with 21 bases between the two germline ends. The CDR3 consists of 19 residues. Germline lookup yields CDR1 SGHVS and CDR2 FQNEAQ. CDR3: CASSLRKGLPPHSTDTQYF. CDR3 sequence (DNA): TGTGCCAGCAGCTTAAGAAAGGGCTTACCCCCACATAGCACAGATACGCAGTATTTT.

The rearrangement links TRBV7-9 to TRBJ2-2; no clear D. The CDR3 sequence is 14 residues long. Germline-derived CDR1 and CDR2 are SEHNR and FQNEAQ (reference sequence). V lost 5 bases, J lost 2 bases, and 9 bases lay in between. The CDR3 here is CASSLTLNTGELFF. In DNA form, the CDR3 reads TGTGCCAGCAGCCTGACTTTAAACACCGGGGAGCTGTTTTTT.

The V gene is TRBV29-1, the J gene TRBJ2-1; 7 nucleotides agree with TRBD2. Germline lookup yields CDR1 SQVTM and CDR2 ANQGSEA. The CDR3 consists of 12 residues. The junction had 7 bases not matched to a gene; V was cut back by 6 bases and J by 8 bases. CDR3 sequence (DNA): TGCAGCGTGCGGACTAGTTTCGATGAGCAGTTCTTC. Protein product: CSVRTSFDEQFF.

The V and J genes are TRBV12-3 or TRBV12-4 and TRBJ2-1; a weak D match, TRBD2 (6 bases). The CDR3 contains 15 residues. Trimming took 6 bases from V and 5 from J, leaving 17 bases between them. The CDR3 nucleotides are TGTGCCAGCAGACCTAACGGGAGCGACCACAATGAGCAGTTCTTC. It encodes CASRPNGSDHNEQFF.

A few counts support this clonotype. The chain links TRBV20-1 to TRBJ2-7; the match to TRBD2 covers 7 bases. The CDR3 runs 13 residues. V shed 2 bases and J 3 bases; nucleotides not matched to a gene: 4. From germline, CDR1 is DFQATT and CDR2 SNEGSKA (reference sequence). The CDR3 region has the DNA TGCAGTGCTAGAACAGCGGGGCACTACGAGCAGTACTTC. It codes for CSARTAGHYEQYF.

This clonotype was seen a few times. V usage is TRBV6-2 or TRBV6-3 and J usage is TRBJ2-7, with TRBD2 identical over 10 bases. Germline CDR1 reads MNHEY; CDR2 reads SVGEGT. V lost 7 bases to trimming and J lost 6 bases; unmatched junction nucleotides: 6. This CDR3 contains 13 residues. The CDR3 DNA reads as TGTGCCAGCACCTCCCGACTAGCGGGCGAGCAGTACTTC. Translated, it gives CASTSRLAGEQYF.

In its sample, this clonotype was seen a few times. V is TRBV29-1 and J is TRBJ2-1, with TRBD2 matching 9 bases. With 1 base clipped from V and 3 bases from J, the junction kept 13 bases outside the gene matches. The CDR3 consists of 18 residues. Germline values: CDR1 SQVTM, CDR2 ANQGSEA. The CDR3 loop is CSVEVVLAGSPYYNEQFF. The DNA for the CDR3 is TGCAGCGTTGAAGTTGTTCTAGCGGGATCCCCTTACTACAATGAGCAGTTCTTC.

Many counts were recorded for this clonotype. This CDR3 is CAISEGGLNSPLHF. The CDR3 DNA sequence: TGTGCCATCAGTGAGGGGGGACTTAACTCACCCCTCCACTTT. This chain links TRBV10-3 with TRBJ1-6; weak D call: TRBD1 (5 bases). Trimming shortened V by 2 bases and J by 10 bases, and 12 bases separated the two germline ends. Germline V gene lookup returns CDR1 ENHRY and CDR2 SYGVKD. This CDR3 spans 14 amino acids.

This clonotype was recorded a few times. This chain joins TRBV6-2 or TRBV6-3 and TRBJ2-1; D gene uncertain. Trimming took off 4 bases at V and 7 bases at J, with 11 bases between the two ends. The CDR3 totals 13 residues. Germline V gene data show CDR1 as MNHEY and CDR2 as SVGEGT. The CDR3 sequence: CASSLQRFNEQFF. CDR3 DNA: TGTGCCAGCAGTTTACAAAGGTTTAATGAGCAGTTCTTC.

This clonotype was detected ten times or more. The chain couples TRBV29-1 to TRBJ1-4, with 11 bases lining up with TRBD1. The V and J ends lost 4 bases and 6 bases, in that order; junction bases with no gene match: 10. The CDR3 covers 16 residues. From germline, CDR1 is SQVTM and CDR2 ANQGSEA. CDR3 residues: CSVAFKGTGGDEKLFF. In DNA form, the CDR3 reads TGCAGCGTTGCCTTCAAGGGGACAGGGGGTGATGAAAAACTGTTTTTT.

This clonotype came up a few times. V usage is TRBV6-5 and J usage is TRBJ2-7, with a weak D call TRBD2 (6 bases). V dropped 0 bases and J dropped 1 base, with 7 bases sitting between them. The CDR3 has 14 amino acids. CDR1 and CDR2 from the germline V gene are MNHEY and SVGAGI. CDR3 sequence: CASSYSGLSYEQYF. CDR3 bases: TGTGCCAGCAGTTACTCGGGACTGTCCTACGAGCAGTACTTC.

The rearrangement uses TRBV3-1 and TRBJ1-2; D not resolved. CDR1 and CDR2 from the germline V gene are LGHDT and YNNKEL (reference sequence). CDR3 length: 12 amino acids. V lost 2 bases, J lost 8 bases, and 9 bases lay in between. Here the CDR3 reads CASSQYVVGYTF. The CDR3 DNA is TGTGCCAGCAGCCAATATGTCGTCGGCTACACCTTC. Filled out from reference TRBV3-1 and TRBJ1-2, the complete variable domain reads DTAVSQTPKYLVTQMGNDKSIKCEQNLGHDTMYWYKQDSKKFLKIMFSYNNKELIINETVPNRFSPKSPDKAHLNLHINSLELGDSAVYFCASSQYVVGYTFGSGTRLTVV.

The chain uses TRBV29-1 and TRBJ2-1; 7 nucleotides align to TRBD1. Trimming at V came to 8 bases and at J to 4 bases, leaving 11 bases not matched to a gene. This CDR3 has 14 amino acids. CDR1 is SQVTM and CDR2 is ANQGSEA in the germline V gene. CDR3 DNA: TGCAGCATCAAGCTAGGGGGCAAATACAATGAGCAGTTCTTC. It translates to CSIKLGGKYNEQFF.

The V and J genes are TRBV20-1 and TRBJ2-3; 9 positions match TRBD2. CDR3 size: 14 residues. Germline lookup yields CDR1 DFQATT and CDR2 SNEGSKA (reference sequence). After removal of 3 bases from V and 1 base from J, the junction contained 2 bases not matched to a gene. The DNA of the CDR3 is TGCAGTGCTAGGGCTAGCGGGGGCACAGATACGCAGTATTTT. Translated, it gives CSARASGGTDTQYF.

This clonotype was seen a few times. Here the CDR3 reads CASSSRAGPNYEQYF. The CDR3 bases are TGTGCCAGCAGCTCAAGAGCGGGACCAAACTACGAGCAGTACTTC. The gene calls are TRBV7-3 and TRBJ2-7; 7 bases fit TRBD2. Germline V gene data show CDR1 as SGHTA and CDR2 as FQGTGA. Unmatched junction bases numbered 9, after V lost 4 bases and J lost 3 bases. The CDR3 has 15 amino acids.

The chain couples TRBV3-1 to TRBJ2-1; 10 bases are a match to TRBD1. CDR1 and CDR2 (germline): LGHDT, YNNKEL (reference sequence). With V trimmed by 4 bases and J by 7 bases, 7 bases remained unmatched. This CDR3 has 15 amino acids. The CDR3 spells CASSLSGQGRNEQFF. The CDR3 DNA reads TGTGCCAGCAGCCTGTCGGGACAGGGGAGGAATGAGCAGTTCTTC.

The genes are TRBV20-1 and TRBJ2-1; tentative D call: TRBD1 (7 bases). The CDR3 consists of 16 residues. V lost 0 bases to trimming and J lost 1 base, with 13 bases between them. Looked up from germline, CDR1 is DFQATT and CDR2 is SNEGSKA (reference sequence). The chain's CDR3 is CSARDRRGPSYNEQFF. For the CDR3, the DNA is TGCAGTGCTAGAGATCGGAGGGGGCCTTCCTACAATGAGCAGTTCTTC.

This clonotype has just a few counts. The gene calls are TRBV11-2 and TRBJ2-2, with D possibly TRBD2 on 5 matching bases. Germline V gene data show CDR1 as SGHAT and CDR2 as FQNNGV. With 11 bases removed from V and 4 bases from J, the gap between germline ends came to 14 bases. The CDR3 runs to 13 residues. The CDR3 region is CASLGRATGELFF. For the CDR3, the DNA is TGTGCCTCCTTAGGGCGGGCCACCGGGGAGCTGTTTTTT.

This clonotype was seen a handful of times. The chain has TRBV27 and TRBJ1-4, with 10 nucleotides matching TRBD1. V was clipped by 3 bases and J by 6 bases; unmatched bases: 1. Germline V gives CDR1 MNHEY, CDR2 SMNVEV (reference sequence). CDR3 size: 14 residues. Here the CDR3 DNA reads TGTGCCAGCAGTTTGGGGACAGGGGATGAAAAACTGTTTTTT. Translation: CASSLGTGDEKLFF.

This clonotype was counted only a few times. This chain joins TRBV12-3 or TRBV12-4 and TRBJ2-7; D not resolved. The CDR3 is made up of 12 amino acids. The V gene lost 3 bases and the J gene lost 4 bases, with 7 bases spanning the gap. The CDR3 bases are TGTGCCAGCAGTTTTTCGAGGTACGAGCAGTACTTC. Amino acid sequence: CASSFSRYEQYF.

This clonotype was seen more than once but under ten times. The chain is built from TRBV12-3 or TRBV12-4 and TRBJ1-5; D is undetermined. The V end lost 7 bases, the J end lost 2 bases, and 6 bases lay between the germline ends. The CDR3 extends over 12 amino acids. The CDR3 reads CASTWGNQPQHF. DNA of the CDR3: TGTGCCAGCACCTGGGGCAATCAGCCCCAGCATTTT.

V usage is TRBV7-2 and J usage is TRBJ2-3; D may be TRBD1 or TRBD2 (5 bases each). V was cut by 1 base and J by 1 base, with 9 bases left in between. Germline V gives CDR1 SGHTA, CDR2 FQGNSA. The CDR3 length is 15 residues. CDR3 amino acids: CASSLEGTGTDTQYF. In DNA form, the CDR3 reads TGTGCCAGCAGCTTAGAAGGGACGGGCACAGATACGCAGTATTTT.

The table lists this clonotype with a few counts. V usage is TRBV5-1 and J usage is TRBJ1-1, with a possible D match to TRBD1 (5 bases). CDR1 and CDR2 from the germline V gene are SGHRS and YFSETQ. The CDR3 contains 14 residues. Trimming took 0 bases from V and 1 from J, leaving 7 bases between them. This CDR3 is CASSLAGTNTEAFF. The CDR3 DNA follows: TGCGCCAGCAGCTTGGCAGGGACGAACACTGAAGCTTTCTTT.

The gene calls are TRBV10-3 and TRBJ1-2; D call uncertain. Between the trimmed V and J ends, which lost 7 bases and 0 bases, there was a span of 12 bases. Germline V CDR1 and CDR2: ENHRY, SYGVKD. This CDR3 has 14 residues. CDR3 loop: CAINGPTPNYGYTF. CDR3 nucleotide sequence: TGTGCCATCAATGGCCCGACCCCTAACTATGGCTACACCTTC.

This clonotype has more than one count but fewer than ten. The gene calls are TRBV9 and TRBJ2-7; 8 bases are shared with TRBD2. The trim removed 0 bases at V and 3 bases at J, leaving 5 bases unmatched. The CDR3 is 15 amino acids. The germline V gene encodes CDR1 SGDLS and CDR2 YYNGEE. In nucleotides, the CDR3 is TGTGCCAGCAGCGTAGATAGCGGGGCCCACTACGAGCAGTACTTC. Translated, it gives CASSVDSGAHYEQYF. The whole variable domain, filled in from reference TRBV9 and TRBJ2-7, reads DSGVTQTPKHLITATGQRVTLRCSPRSGDLSVYWYQQSLDQGLQFLIQYYNGEERAKGNILERFSAQQFPDLHSELNLSSLELGDSALYFCASSVDSGAHYEQYFGPGTRLTVT.